Each of the 5 T cell receptor beta chains below was sequenced from the same sample in a study of vaccination and CD4 T cells after COVID-19. Sequencing of the DNA from cultured CD4+ T cells was carried out with the Oncomine TCR Beta short-read assay. TCRdb re-called the PCR reads through MiXCR, storing one row per CDR3 protein. This sample carries 15,000 to 20,000 distinct CDR3 sequences, 45% to 65% of them seen once, and the ten largest clones take about 17%. The treatment denotes: roughly 10-day PBMC culture with coronavirus spike peptide pools or control peptides (ViraFEST assay). Their recognized antigens are unknown. The sequencing input was CD4+ T cells from blood, cultured in vitro. The receptors come from a human donor who had recovered from COVID-19.

This clonotype was found a few times. V gene TRBV7-9 combines with J gene TRBJ1-2; D call uncertain. Germline V CDR1 and CDR2: SEHNR, FQNEAQ (reference sequence). Trimming took off 1 base at V and 8 bases at J, with 2 bases between the two ends. This CDR3 has 10 residues. The CDR3 spells CASSLDGYTF. DNA of the CDR3: TGTGCCAGCAGCTTAGACGGCTACACCTTC.

The chain couples TRBV6-1 to TRBJ1-5; D is possibly TRBD1 (6 bases). Looked up from germline, CDR1 is MNHNS and CDR2 is SASEGT. This CDR3 comprises 12 residues. V was trimmed by 7 bases and J by 2 bases, leaving 6 bases between them. The CDR3 reads CASTGGNQPQHF. CDR3 bases: TGTGCCAGCACAGGGGGCAATCAGCCCCAGCATTTT.

This clonotype has only one observation. The V gene is TRBV5-4, the J gene TRBJ2-7; 7 bases are shared with TRBD2. CDR1 and CDR2 (germline): SGHNT, YYREEE (reference sequence). The J segment lost 7 bases and the V segment lost 3 bases, leaving 10 bases of the junction unmatched. The CDR3 covers 14 residues. CDR3 sequence (DNA): TGTGCCAGCAGCTCGCGGGAGCGGCCGAGGGAGCAGTACTTC. Amino acids: CASSSRERPREQYF.

V usage is TRBV20-1 and J usage is TRBJ2-5; no reliable D call. V dropped 6 bases and J dropped 1 base, with 12 bases sitting between them. The germline gives CDR1 DFQATT, CDR2 SNEGSKA (reference sequence). The CDR3 extends over 13 amino acids. The CDR3 DNA reads as TGCAGTGCAGCACGGAGTACCCAAGAGACCCAGTACTTC. Amino acid sequence: CSAARSTQETQYF.

V gene TRBV20-1 combines with J gene TRBJ1-2; D is unclear. Trimming removed 1 base at V and 0 bases at J, with 9 bases between. CDR3 size: 14 residues. Germline V gene sequence: CDR1 DFQATT, CDR2 SNEGSKA (reference sequence). The CDR3 is CSARVRQTNYGYTF. In nucleotides, the CDR3 is TGCAGTGCTAGAGTCCGCCAGACTAACTATGGCTACACCTTC.